The 14 T cell receptor beta chains presented below share a single source sample, sequenced in a study of blood T cell repertoires in COVID-19. The assay was immunoSEQ multiplex PCR, and TCRdb's table has in-frame clones only and misses some. The sample lists over 200,000 clones; around 85% were seen once. The sample comprised peripheral blood. These receptors were taken from a woman older than 75 with acute or convalescent COVID-19.

The DNA for the CDR3 is TGCGCCAGCAGCCAAGATCCCCGGGGGTCGGAGACCCAGTACTTC. It specifies CASSQDPRGSETQYF. The rearrangement joins TRBV4-1 to TRBJ2-5; maybe TRBD2 (6 bases). Germline assignment: CDR1 MGHRA and CDR2 YSYEKL. Deletions cut 0 bases from V and 5 bases from J, with 13 bases between. The CDR3 sequence is 15 residues long.

The V and J genes are TRBV6-5 and TRBJ1-6, with D maybe TRBD1 (5 bases). Germline V CDR1 and CDR2: MNHEY, SVGAGI. The CDR3 runs 14 residues. Deletions cut 6 bases from V and 7 bases from J, with 13 bases between. In nucleotides, the CDR3 is TGTGCCAGCAGACCCGGGACTACCAATTCACCCCTCCACTTT. It encodes CASRPGTTNSPLHF.

Relative to its sample, this clone is medium-sized. J is TRBJ2-1 and V is TRBV3-1 (or the pseudogene TRBV3-2), with 15 bases lining up with TRBD2. Germline CDR1 reads LGHDT; CDR2 reads YNNKEL (reference sequence). Trimming cost V 2 bases and J 9 bases; bases outside gene matches: 14. The CDR3 is 19 residues long. The CDR3 sequence: CASSQSQTRTSGGAGEQFF. The CDR3 bases are TGTGCCAGCAGCCAAAGCCAAACTCGGACTAGCGGGGGGGCCGGTGAGCAGTTCTTC.

The chain is built from TRBV2 and TRBJ1-2; 7 nucleotides match TRBD1. CDR3 length: 16 residues. The germline CDR1 and CDR2 sequences are SNHLY and FYNNEI. Losses at the gene ends were 5 bases for V and 0 bases for J; bases not matched to a gene: 9. In nucleotides, the CDR3 is TGTGCCAGCAGTATTCGCGGGACAGAAACTAACTATGGCTACACCTTC. Translating it yields CASSIRGTETNYGYTF.

This clone was counted a single time. This rearrangement joins TRBV5-4 to TRBJ2-3; TRBD2 matches at 9 bases. Looked up from germline, CDR1 is SGHNT and CDR2 is YYREEE (reference sequence). Trimming removed 3 bases from V and 2 bases from J; junction bases left unmatched: 16. The CDR3 sequence is 19 residues long. The CDR3 is CASSSPSGRLAGLTDTQYF. CDR3 bases: TGTGCCAGCAGCTCCCCCTCTGGGAGGCTAGCGGGGCTCACAGATACGCAGTATTTT.

In this sample, this clone turned up a few times. The chain links TRBV18 to TRBJ2-7, with D unresolved. With 6 bases removed from V and 1 base from J, the gap between germline ends came to 13 bases. The length of the CDR3 is 14 residues. Germline CDR1 reads KGHSH; CDR2 reads LQKENI. The CDR3 is CASSNERLSYEQYF. CDR3 coding DNA: TGTGCCAGCTCCAACGAACGGTTATCCTACGAGCAGTACTTC.

The chain joins TRBV2 to TRBJ1-4, with D tentatively TRBD1 (6 bases). There are 13 residues in the CDR3. Trimming took off 7 bases at V and 5 bases at J, with 11 bases between the two ends. Germline values: CDR1 SNHLY, CDR2 FYNNEI. CDR3: CASIRTENEKLFF. The CDR3 coding sequence is TGTGCCAGCATAAGGACAGAGAATGAAAAACTGTTTTTT.

This clone was seen at least ten times. The CDR3 protein is CASSIDRAGANVLTF. The CDR3 coding sequence is TGTGCCAGTAGTATCGACAGGGCTGGGGCCAACGTCCTGACTTTC. The V call is TRBV19, the J call TRBJ2-6; TRBD1 matches at 7 bases. V lost 3 bases and J lost 2; bases outside the gene matches: 1. Germline CDR1 LNHDA, CDR2 SQIVND (reference sequence). The CDR3 runs to 15 residues.

The chain couples TRBV11-2 to TRBJ2-2; TRBD2 might be the D (5 bases). The CDR3 has 14 residues. The V gene's germline CDR1 is SGHAT and CDR2 FQNNGV. The V and J ends lost 5 bases and 7 bases respectively, with 14 bases between them. Here the CDR3 reads CASSPFAGRGELFF. The CDR3 coding sequence is TGTGCCAGCAGCCCGTTTGCGGGTCGCGGGGAGCTGTTTTTT.

The DNA of the CDR3 is TGCGCCAGCAGCTTGCTAGGACTCTATAATTCACCCCTCCACTTT. Protein: CASSLLGLYNSPLHF. The genes are TRBV5-1 and TRBJ1-6; D is uncertain. The CDR3 covers 15 residues. CDR1 SGHRS and CDR2 YFSETQ come from the germline V gene. V was pared by 1 base and J by 3 bases, with 8 bases between.

The V call is TRBV9, the J call TRBJ2-1; 12 bases align to TRBD1. This CDR3 has 15 residues. After removal of 6 bases from V and 8 bases from J, the junction contained 9 bases not matched to a gene. CDR1 is SGDLS, CDR2 YYNGEE, per germline. CDR3 DNA sequence: TGTGCCAGCACCAGAGGGGACAGGGGGCTCGATGAGCAGTTCTTC. Encoded protein: CASTRGDRGLDEQFF.

This clone occurred once. The genes are TRBV7-9 and TRBJ2-3, with D tentatively TRBD2 (6 bases). The V gene's germline CDR1 is SEHNR and CDR2 FQNEAQ (reference sequence). Deletions cut 1 base from V and 0 bases from J, with 8 bases between. The length of the CDR3 is 15 residues. CDR3 loop: CASSLVSGSTDTQYF. CDR3 DNA sequence: TGTGCCAGCAGCTTAGTAAGCGGGAGCACAGATACGCAGTATTTT.

The V and J genes are TRBV9 and TRBJ2-1; D may be TRBD2 (6 bases). The length of the CDR3 is 14 residues. Germline V gives CDR1 SGDLS, CDR2 YYNGEE. Trimming stripped 3 bases from V and 8 bases from J, with 15 bases between. Here the CDR3 reads CASSGRDLLDEQFF. The DNA of the CDR3 is TGTGCCAGCAGCGGGAGGGACTTGTTGGATGAGCAGTTCTTC.

This clone was observed once. The rearrangement joins TRBV7-9 to TRBJ2-6, with D hard to call. The CDR3 extends over 9 amino acids. CDR1 is SEHNR and CDR2 is FQNEAQ in the germline V gene (reference sequence). Trimming removed 10 bases at V and 11 bases at J, with 6 bases between. The CDR3 DNA is TGTGCCATTCCCGACGTCCTGACTTTC. It specifies CAIPDVLTF.